What follows are 25 T cell receptor beta chains derived from one specimen sequenced in a study of OX40 agonist ivuxolimab in advanced cancers. Measured with immunoSEQ multiplex PCR; TCRdb has only the in-frame clones, and not every one. The table records fewer than 75,000 clones, approximately 90% of them present only once. The sequencing used CD4+ or CD8+ T cells sorted from blood, collected in a trial of the OX40 agonist ivuxolimab. These receptor sequences come from an adult with an advanced solid tumor such as melanoma, head and neck, liver or kidney cancer.

The chain couples TRBV18 to TRBJ2-1; D uncertain. V was pared by 0 bases and J by 2 bases, with 5 bases between. CDR1 is KGHSH and CDR2 is LQKENI in the germline V gene. CDR3 length: 14 amino acids. The CDR3 is CASSPPGAYNEQFF. Here the CDR3 DNA reads TGTGCCAGCTCACCACCGGGCGCCTACAATGAGCAGTTCTTC. Filled out from reference TRBV18 and TRBJ2-1, the complete variable domain reads NAGVMQNPRHLVRRRGQEARLRCSPMKGHSHVYWYRQLPEEGLKFMVYLQKENIIDESGMPKERFSAEFPKEGPSILRIQQVVRGDSAAYFCASSPPGAYNEQFFGPGTRLTVL.

The chain is built from TRBV10-1 and TRBJ2-1; a weak D match, TRBD2 (6 bases). Trimming took 2 bases from V and 6 from J, leaving 17 bases between them. CDR1 and CDR2 (germline): WNHNN, SYGVQD (reference sequence). There are 16 residues in the CDR3. The CDR3 loop is CASSEPDVRGGNEQFF. The CDR3 region has the DNA TGCGCCAGCAGTGAGCCGGACGTCCGGGGAGGCAATGAGCAGTTCTTC.

V is TRBV6-4 and J is TRBJ2-7, with 8 bases aligning to TRBD2. The CDR3 has 15 residues. Trimming cost V 4 bases and J 0 bases; bases outside gene matches: 5. In germline, CDR1 is MRHNA, CDR2 SNTAGT. Here the CDR3 reads CASSVERGNSYEQYF. For the CDR3, the DNA is TGTGCCAGCAGTGTCGAGCGGGGGAACTCCTACGAGCAGTACTTC.

J is TRBJ2-5 and V is TRBV11-2; tentatively, D is TRBD1 or TRBD2 (7 bases each). V was clipped by 7 bases and J by 5 bases, with 20 bases between them. The germline CDR1 and CDR2 sequences are SGHAT and FQNNGV. The CDR3 extends over 15 amino acids. In DNA form, the CDR3 reads TGTGCCAGCAACCCCAGGGGGGGAGCTTTGGAGACCCAGTACTTC. It codes for CASNPRGGALETQYF.

The chain uses TRBV29-1 and TRBJ1-1; D unclear. Per the germline V gene, CDR1 is SQVTM and CDR2 is ANQGSEA. The CDR3 spans 11 residues. Trimming left V 7 bases short and J 1 base short, with 7 bases between. CDR3 sequence: CSATENTEAFF. CDR3 coding DNA: TGCAGCGCAACGGAGAACACTGAAGCTTTCTTT.

Regarding this clone: Other DNA sequences in this sample translate to the same CDR3. V and J are TRBV9 and TRBJ1-1; D not certain. V was shortened by 0 bases and J by 1 base, with 4 bases between the two germline ends. This CDR3 has 13 amino acids. In germline, CDR1 is SGDLS, CDR2 YYNGEE. The CDR3 sequence: CASSVGPNTEAFF. CDR3 sequence (DNA): TGTGCCAGCAGCGTAGGGCCGAACACTGAAGCTTTCTTT. The full variable domain, completed using reference TRBV9 and TRBJ1-1, is DSGVTQTPKHLITATGQRVTLRCSPRSGDLSVYWYQQSLDQGLQFLIQYYNGEERAKGNILERFSAQQFPDLHSELNLSSLELGDSALYFCASSVGPNTEAFFGQGTRLTVV.

CDR3 sequence: CASSRGYNEQFF. The CDR3, as DNA: TGTGCCAGCAGCCGTGGGTACAATGAGCAGTTCTTC. The rearrangement links TRBV11-2 to TRBJ2-1, with D unclear. CDR1 is SGHAT, CDR2 FQNNGV, per germline. CDR3 length: 12 amino acids. The V end was cut by 5 bases, the J end by 4 bases, with 6 bases between.

The rearrangement links TRBV29-1 to TRBJ2-3; no reliable D call. The CDR3 has 13 residues. Germline V CDR1 and CDR2: SQVTM, ANQGSEA. Between the trimmed V and J ends, which lost 4 bases and 0 bases, there was a span of 8 bases. CDR3: CSVGFTSTDTQYF. CDR3 bases: TGCAGCGTTGGATTTACTAGCACAGATACGCAGTATTTT.

V is TRBV19 and J is TRBJ2-7; D uncertain. Per germline, CDR1 LNHDA and CDR2 SQIVND (reference sequence). The CDR3 runs to 12 residues. Trimming took off 3 bases at V and 6 bases at J, with 9 bases between the two ends. The CDR3 nucleotides read TGTGCCAGTAGTATGTCAGTCACCGAGCAGTACTTC. Its translation is CASSMSVTEQYF.

The CDR3 DNA sequence: TGTGCCAGTAGCCAGCTAGGACAGGGAGTAGAGACCCAGTACTTC. Protein product: CASSQLGQGVETQYF. V is TRBV19 and J is TRBJ2-5; TRBD1 aligns across 8 bases. CDR3 length: 15 residues. CDR1 and CDR2 from the germline V gene are LNHDA and SQIVND (reference sequence). V shed 6 bases and J 4 bases; nucleotides not matched to a gene: 10.

The rearrangement uses TRBV4-2 and TRBJ1-2; tentative D call: TRBD1 (5 bases). The CDR3 runs to 17 residues. V lost 3 bases and J lost 4, with 21 bases in between. CDR1 LGHNA and CDR2 YNFKEQ come from the germline V gene. CDR3 sequence: CASSQGGMDRAGYGYTF. CDR3 sequence (DNA): TGTGCCAGCAGCCAGGGGGGGATGGATCGGGCTGGCTATGGCTACACCTTC.

The chain is built from TRBV7-9 and TRBJ1-1, with unresolved D. The CDR3 has 15 residues. The germline V gene has CDR1 SEHNR and CDR2 FQNEAQ (reference sequence). V was shortened by 4 bases and J by 2 bases, with 14 bases between the two germline ends. CDR3 coding DNA: TGTGCCAGCAGCTCCGTTAGAGAGGCTAACACTGAAGCTTTCTTT. The encoded protein is CASSSVREANTEAFF.

The chain couples TRBV19 to TRBJ2-1; 10 bases map to TRBD2. V shed 8 bases and J 3 bases; nucleotides not matched to a gene: 4. The CDR3 runs to 14 residues. The germline CDR1 and CDR2 sequences are LNHDA and SQIVND (reference sequence). In DNA, the CDR3 is TGTGCCAGTTCACCTAGCGGGGGCTACAATGAGCAGTTCTTC. Its protein product is CASSPSGGYNEQFF.

This chain connects TRBV7-2 to TRBJ2-1; D uncertain. Trimming stripped 2 bases from V and 5 bases from J, with 7 bases between. The CDR3 has 13 residues. In germline, CDR1 is SGHTA, CDR2 FQGNSA. This CDR3 is CASSLRRNNEQFF. CDR3 DNA sequence: TGTGCCAGCAGCTTAAGGCGGAACAATGAGCAGTTCTTC. Using reference TRBV7-2 and TRBJ2-1 for the parts outside the CDR3, the full variable domain is GAGVSQSPSNKVTEKGKDVELRCDPISGHTALYWYRQSLGQGLEFLIYFQGNSAPDKSGLPSDRFSAERTGGSVSTLTIQRTQQEDSAVYLCASSLRRNNEQFFGPGTRLTVL.

V and J are TRBV7-2 and TRBJ2-1; 11 nucleotides match TRBD2. The trim removed 5 bases at V and 4 bases at J, leaving 4 bases unmatched. Germline V gives CDR1 SGHTA, CDR2 FQGNSA. CDR3 length: 15 amino acids. The CDR3 nucleotides are TGTGCCAGCAGCATAACTAGCGGGAGTTACAATGAGCAGTTCTTC. It is translated as CASSITSGSYNEQFF.

A single count supports this clone. The chain carries TRBV5-8 and TRBJ1-3; no firm D call. The V end was cut by 1 base, the J end by 1 base, with 9 bases between. The CDR3 is made up of 15 amino acids. Germline V gene lookup returns CDR1 SGHTS and CDR2 YDEGEE. The CDR3 region has the DNA TGTGCCAGCAGCTTGCTTACAGCTTCTGGAAACACCATATATTTT. Translating gives CASSLLTASGNTIYF.

The J gene is TRBJ2-1, the V gene TRBV4-2, with D perhaps TRBD1 or TRBD2 (5 bases each). This CDR3 comprises 14 residues. Germline V lookup: CDR1 LGHNA, CDR2 YNFKEQ. Trimming took 4 bases from V and 4 from J, leaving 11 bases between them. CDR3 nucleotides: TGTGCCAGCAGCCCCTCGGGACGTTACAATGAGCAGTTCTTC. Translation: CASSPSGRYNEQFF.

V usage is TRBV2 and J usage is TRBJ2-2, with D perhaps matching TRBD2 (6 bases). The V gene's germline CDR1 is SNHLY and CDR2 FYNNEI. Trimming removed 5 bases from V and 6 bases from J, with 16 bases in between. The CDR3 spans 15 residues. CDR3 DNA sequence: TGTGCCAGCAGTCCCCGGGAGACAGTGGCCGGGGAGCTGTTTTTT. Translation gives CASSPRETVAGELFF.

This chain uses TRBV11-2 with TRBJ1-2, with 7 bases matching TRBD1. CDR1 is SGHAT and CDR2 is FQNNGV in the germline V gene. CDR3 size: 13 residues. Trimming took 2 bases from V and 7 from J; bases not matched to a gene: 4. The CDR3 coding sequence is TGTGCCAGCAGCTTATCGACAGGGAGTGGCTACACCTTC. Protein sequence: CASSLSTGSGYTF.

This chain uses TRBV5-1 with TRBJ2-7, with TRBD1 as a possible D gene (6 bases). Germline CDR1 is SGHRS and CDR2 is YFSETQ. V was cut by 5 bases and J by 3 bases, with 9 bases left in between. CDR3 length: 12 amino acids. CDR3 DNA sequence: TGCGCCAGCAGACCGGACAGCTACGAGCAGTACTTC. Protein: CASRPDSYEQYF.

This clone was seen only once. The chain joins TRBV28 to TRBJ2-7; 7 nucleotides match TRBD2. The CDR3 loop spans 14 amino acids. V shed 5 bases, J shed 0 bases, and the junction held 4 bases outside the gene matches. The germline gives CDR1 MDHEN, CDR2 SYDVKM. DNA of the CDR3: TGTGCCAGCAGTAGAGCGGGACTCTCCTACGAGCAGTACTTC. Protein: CASSRAGLSYEQYF.

V gene TRBV5-8 combines with J gene TRBJ2-1; D unclear. V lost 2 bases, J lost 2 bases, and 8 bases lay in between. Germline V lookup: CDR1 SGHTS, CDR2 YDEGEE. The CDR3 is 14 amino acids. The CDR3 protein is CASSFFAPYNEQFF. As DNA, the CDR3 is TGTGCCAGCAGCTTTTTCGCCCCCTACAATGAGCAGTTCTTC.

This clone turned up a few times. This chain uses TRBV7-2 with TRBJ1-1; D is unclear. In germline, CDR1 is SGHTA, CDR2 FQGNSA. The CDR3 length is 13 residues. Deletions cut 4 bases from V and 1 base from J, with 7 bases between. Here the CDR3 DNA reads TGTGCCAGCAGCTCGGACGCGAACACTGAAGCTTTCTTT. Translation: CASSSDANTEAFF.

V gene TRBV7-2 combines with J gene TRBJ2-3; D ambiguous. The V end was cut by 7 bases, the J end by 2 bases, with 7 bases between. The germline gives CDR1 SGHTA, CDR2 FQGNSA. The CDR3 loop spans 12 amino acids. CDR3 sequence (DNA): TGTGCCAGCACCTCATCCACAGATACGCAGTATTTT. It yields the protein CASTSSTDTQYF.

In regard to this clone: At one of its ends the junction is not consistent with the germline gene, which may arise from a read error. The chain links TRBV7-9 to TRBJ1-1, with 7 positions matching TRBD1. The length of the CDR3 is 15 residues. Germline V lookup: CDR1 SEHNR, CDR2 FQNEAQ (reference sequence). CDR3 in DNA: TGTGCCAGCAGCTTATGGAGGGGGCTTCACACTGAAACTTTCTTT. Protein sequence: CASSLWRGLHTETFF. The full variable domain, its missing parts supplied by reference TRBV7-9 and TRBJ1-1, is DTGVSQNPRHKITKRGQNVTFRCDPISEHNRLYWYRQTLGQGPEFLTYFQNEAQLEKSRLLSDRFSAERPKGSFSTLEIQRTEQGDSAMYLCASSLWRGLHTETFFGQGTRLTVV.